A selection of T cell receptor beta chains follows, all from one sample in a study of regulatory T cells in long-lasting Graves disease. A single record per CDR3 protein comes from TCRdb applying MiXCR to the multiplex PCR reads. The sample has hundreds of thousands of distinct CDR3 sequences, less than 25% seen once. This specimen was peripheral blood mononuclear cells (PBMCs), taken when the disease was refractory, from a patient treated with antithyroid drugs. Source of these receptors: a female donor with Graves disease. Both conserved end residues are part of each CDR3. A D gene is named only where the DNA matches it firmly. Size values are once, few and many counts, or a class for expanded clones, and some rows have none.

d_gene,v_gene,abundance,j_gene,CDR3nt,CDR3aa
.,TRBV7-9,many,TRBJ2-5,TGTGCCAGCAGTCAGGGTAACCAAGAGACCCAGTACTTC,CASSQGNQETQYF
.,TRBV5-1,few,TRBJ1-1,TGCGCCAGCAGCTTGGGCAACCAGGTAGGCACTGAAGCTTTCTTT,CASSLGNQVGTEAFF
TRBD2,TRBV20-1,many,TRBJ2-7,TGCAGTGCTAGAGATCCTCGACTAGCGGGAGGGCCGTACGAGCAGTACTTC,CSARDPRLAGGPYEQYF
TRBD2,TRBV29-1,few,TRBJ2-7,TGCAGCGCTCGAGGACTAGCGGGAGTTGACTTC,CSARGLAGVDF
.,TRBV10-3,many,TRBJ2-5,TGTGCCATCAGTGAGTCGGGAAGGGAAGAGACCCAGTACTTC,CAISESGREETQYF
.,TRBV5-5,once,TRBJ1-6,TGTGCCAGCAGCCCTATTCGGAGATTTAATTCACCCCTCCACTTT,CASSPIRRFNSPLHF
TRBD2,TRBV29-1,.,TRBJ2-3,TGCAGCGTTGACACTAGCGGGAGTACAGATACGCAGTATTTT,CSVDTSGSTDTQYF
.,TRBV28,.,TRBJ1-5,TGTGCCAGCAGTCTTTTGTCAGGTTACCAGCCCCAGCATTTT,CASSLLSGYQPQHF
TRBD2,TRBV5-4,few,TRBJ2-5,TGTGCCAGCAGCTTGGCTCCCCTAGCGGGAGCTGAGACCCAGTACTTC,CASSLAPLAGAETQYF
TRBD2,TRBV12-3/TRBV12-4,many,TRBJ2-7,TGTGCCAGCAGTCTGACTAGCGGGATCAACGAGCAGTACTTC,CASSLTSGINEQYF
TRBD1,TRBV27,.,TRBJ2-2,TGTGCCAGCAGTTTACTGCTAGGACAGGGTCCCGGGGAGCTGTTTTTT,CASSLLLGQGPGELFF
.,TRBV29-1,.,TRBJ1-4,TGCAGCGTTGAAGATGGGAGGGGTAATGAAAAACTGTTTTTT,CSVEDGRGNEKLFF
.,TRBV11-2,many,TRBJ2-7,TGTGCCAGCAGTCATACAGGGCGCGAGCAGTACTTC,CASSHTGREQYF
TRBD2,TRBV5-1,few,TRBJ2-7,TGCGCCAGCAGCTTTAGCCTAGCGGGAGGCTCATTCTCCTACGAGCAGTACTTC,CASSFSLAGGSFSYEQYF
TRBD1,TRBV20-1,many,TRBJ2-7,TGCAGTGCTAAGAGACAGGGGATCAACGAGCAGTACTTC,CSAKRQGINEQYF
TRBD2,TRBV28,few,TRBJ2-1,TGTGCCAGCAGCCACAGCGGGGAATCCCCCTACAATGAGCAGTTCTTC,CASSHSGESPYNEQFF
.,TRBV7-2,.,TRBJ1-1,TGTGCCAGCAGGAGCCGGGGCTGGAACACTGAAGCTTTCTTT,CASRSRGWNTEAFF
.,TRBV6-2/TRBV6-3,.,TRBJ2-1,TGTGCCAGCAGTTTTGACCACTACAATGAGCAGTTCTTC,CASSFDHYNEQFF
TRBD2,TRBV2,many,TRBJ2-7,TGTGCCAGCAGGAGACTCCTAGCGGGTAGCTACGAGCAGTACTTC,CASRRLLAGSYEQYF
TRBD2,TRBV20-1,few,TRBJ2-3,TGCAGTGCTACCGTCCCGGGACTAGCGGGAGGACTAGCGGATACGCAGTATTTT,CSATVPGLAGGLADTQYF
TRBD1,TRBV28,.,TRBJ2-1,TGTGCCAGCAGCTCACAGGGGCACTCCTACAATGAGCAGTTCTTC,CASSSQGHSYNEQFF
.,TRBV7-2,.,TRBJ1-2,TGTGCCAGCAGCCCGGGGACACGTAACTATGGCTACACCTTC,CASSPGTRNYGYTF
TRBD1,TRBV9,few,TRBJ2-7,TGTGCCAGCAGCGTAGGCCGGGACAGGGGCTCCTACGAGCAGTACTTC,CASSVGRDRGSYEQYF
.,TRBV19,many,TRBJ2-5,TGTGCCAGTAGTTCGACCCCTATTACGGAGACCCAGTACTTC,CASSSTPITETQYF
.,TRBV6-2/TRBV6-3,.,TRBJ2-7,TGTGCCAGCAGTTATCCGGGGACATCCGAGCAGTACTTC,CASSYPGTSEQYF
TRBD1,TRBV2,many,TRBJ1-4,TGTGCCAGCAGTCGACGGGACAGAAATAATGAAAAACTGTTTTTT,CASSRRDRNNEKLFF
.,TRBV19,few,TRBJ1-2,TGTGCCAGTAGTGGAGGTCCGGACAGCTTCTCTAACTATGGCTACACCTTC,CASSGGPDSFSNYGYTF
.,TRBV19,.,TRBJ2-7,TGTGCCAGCGGGCAGCGGACCGGCTACGAGCAGTACTTC,CASGQRTGYEQYF
.,TRBV29-1,.,TRBJ2-1,TGCAGCGTTGAACTCCTGGACAGCACCTACAATGAGCAGTTCTTC,CSVELLDSTYNEQFF
TRBD1,TRBV7-9,.,TRBJ2-7,TGTGCCAGCAGCGCGCAACAGGGGGCTATCTACGAGCAGTACTTC,CASSAQQGAIYEQYF
.,TRBV28,many,TRBJ1-2,TGTGCCAGCAGTTTATACGGCAGGGACAACTATGGCTACACCTTC,CASSLYGRDNYGYTF
TRBD1,TRBV6-1,.,TRBJ1-1,TGTGCCGTATCCGCCGGGACAGGGTTTGGAGCTTTCTTT,CAVSAGTGFGAFF
.,TRBV7-9,.,TRBJ1-2,TGTGCCAGCAGCTCTCCCTCTAACTATGGCTACACCTTC,CASSSPSNYGYTF
.,TRBV6-5,.,TRBJ2-7,TGTGCCAGCAGTTACAAAGGGGGATACGAGCAGTACTTC,CASSYKGGYEQYF
TRBD2,TRBV5-1,many,TRBJ2-7,TGCGCCAGCAGCTTGGAACAAGCGGGAACAGGCGAGCAGTACTTC,CASSLEQAGTGEQYF
TRBD2,TRBV20-1,many,TRBJ2-7,TGCAGTGCTAGACCGGGACTAGCGGGTCGAACATTACGCTACGAGCAGTACTTC,CSARPGLAGRTLRYEQYF
.,TRBV20-1,many,TRBJ2-7,TGCAGTGCTCTCCGGGGGATCTACGAGCAGTACTTC,CSALRGIYEQYF
.,TRBV20-1,many,TRBJ1-5,TGCAGTGCTACAGGGAATAGCAATCAGCCCCAGCATTTT,CSATGNSNQPQHF
TRBD2,TRBV6-1,.,TRBJ2-1,TGTGCCAGCAGTCCTCCGGGACTAGCATATGAGCAGTTCTTC,CASSPPGLAYEQFF